These 2 T cell receptor beta chains were all obtained from the same sample, sequenced in a study of T-cell reconstitution after alpha-beta-depleted transplantation in children. Unique molecular identifiers were incorporated into the prepared TCRbeta library. MiXCR, applied by TCRdb to the PCR reads, yields one record per CDR3 protein. The sample holds 100,000 to 120,000 distinct CDR3 sequences, over 9% seen once. The sequences come from PBMCs from the stem cell graft donor, collected from the stem cell graft. The receptors shown here come from a human donor who donated a stem cell graft to a child with acute lymphoblastic leukemia.

This clonotype was observed many times. The chain couples TRBV3-1 to TRBJ2-7; D gene uncertain. This CDR3 region has 14 residues. Germline CDR1 LGHDT, CDR2 YNNKEL (reference sequence). V was cut by 1 base and J by 0 bases, with 7 bases left in between. The CDR3 sequence: CASSQGSYSYEQYF. The CDR3 coding sequence is TGTGCCAGCAGCCAAGGCTCATACTCCTACGAGCAGTACTTC.

The chain is built from TRBV29-1 and TRBJ2-7, with TRBD2 identical over 10 bases. V lost 0 bases to trimming and J lost 6 bases; unmatched junction nucleotides: 5. Germline V lookup: CDR1 SQVTM, CDR2 ANQGSEA. CDR3 length: 14 residues. The CDR3, as DNA: TGCAGCGTTGAAGATCCAGCGGGGGGGTCCGAGCAGTACTTC. It encodes CSVEDPAGGSEQYF.